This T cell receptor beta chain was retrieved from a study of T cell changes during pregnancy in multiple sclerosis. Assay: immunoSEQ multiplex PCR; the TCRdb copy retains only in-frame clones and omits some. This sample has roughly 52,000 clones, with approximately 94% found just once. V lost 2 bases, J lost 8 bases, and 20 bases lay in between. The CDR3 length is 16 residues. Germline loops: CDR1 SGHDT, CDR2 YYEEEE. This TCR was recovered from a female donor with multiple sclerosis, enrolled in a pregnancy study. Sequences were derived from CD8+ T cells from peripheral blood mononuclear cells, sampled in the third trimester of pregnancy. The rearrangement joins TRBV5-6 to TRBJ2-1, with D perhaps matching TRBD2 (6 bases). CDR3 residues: CASSFGGIRQRDEQFF. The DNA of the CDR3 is TGTGCCAGCAGCTTCGGGGGAATCCGCCAGCGGGATGAGCAGTTCTTC.